The T cell receptor (beta chain) under discussion was sequenced for a study of shared clonotypes between healthy human individuals. Trimming stripped 4 bases from V and 10 bases from J, with 16 bases between. Looked up from germline, CDR1 is MDHEN and CDR2 is SYDVKM. The CDR3 loop spans 13 amino acids. A note on this clone: Its specificity is unknown.

The study's findings and limits: In this cohort, only blood was sampled, and tissue repertoires likely differ.

In replicate PCRs of sorted subsets, 150 to 200 ng DNA, approximately 32,000 T cell genomes, was used. In the original workflow: ImmunoSEQ sequences covered only the junction and lacked quality scores; filtering therefore differed. Assay used: immunoSEQ multiplex PCR; TCRdb lists only in-frame clones, some missing. V and J calls plus clone size are reproduced from that table; the DNA served to infer D and trimming. The table includes approximately 2.3 million clones, roughly 93% detected once. This receptor was obtained from a young man in good health. Some clones in this sample may be carry-over from other donors' samples. Sequencing input: naive CD4+ T cells from PBMCs. The subset: CD45RA+ positively selected. The gene calls are TRBV28 and TRBJ1-2, with D uncertain. The CDR3 nucleotides read TGTGCCAGCAGTTCCGTTGGACTCCGGCTCTACACCTTC. Translation: CASSSVGLRLYTF.